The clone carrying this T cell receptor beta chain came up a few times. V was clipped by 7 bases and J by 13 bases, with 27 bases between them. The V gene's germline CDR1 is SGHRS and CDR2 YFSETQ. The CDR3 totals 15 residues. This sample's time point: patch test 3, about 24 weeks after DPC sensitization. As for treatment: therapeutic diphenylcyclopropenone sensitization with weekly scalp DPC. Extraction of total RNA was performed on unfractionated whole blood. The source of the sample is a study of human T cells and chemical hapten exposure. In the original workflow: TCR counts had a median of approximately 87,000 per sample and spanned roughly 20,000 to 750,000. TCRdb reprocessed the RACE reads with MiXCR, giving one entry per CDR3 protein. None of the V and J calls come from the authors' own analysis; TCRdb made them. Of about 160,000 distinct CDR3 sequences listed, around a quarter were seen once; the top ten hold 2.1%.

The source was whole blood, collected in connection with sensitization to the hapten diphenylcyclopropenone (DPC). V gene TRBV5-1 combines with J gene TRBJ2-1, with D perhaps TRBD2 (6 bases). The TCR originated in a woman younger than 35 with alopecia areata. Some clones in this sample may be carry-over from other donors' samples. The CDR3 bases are TGCGCCAGCGAACCTAAGGGGCTAGGAATGGAGGGCCAGTTCTTC. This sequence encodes CASEPKGLGMEGQFF.